This T cell receptor (beta chain) was profiled in a study of blood T cell repertoires in COVID-19. About the research overall: Specimens from acute and convalescent COVID-19 originated in the United States, Italy and Spain.

Cohort assignment relied on participant-reported clinical history. Original methodology: Scientists estimated how many nucleated cells there were by amplifying reference gene primers. Clones were read by immunoSEQ multiplex PCR, and TCRdb kept only the in-frame ones, dropping some. That table gives V, J and clone size, and the DNA gave D and trimming. The sample comprises a few hundred thousand clones, 80% to 90% of which are singletons, and roughly a tenth rests with the top ten. Trimming removed 0 bases at V and 7 bases at J, with 7 bases between. In germline, CDR1 is LGHDT, CDR2 YNNKEL (reference sequence). There are 12 residues in the CDR3.

The sample taken for sequencing was PBMCs or T cells enriched from blood (not recorded which). The receptor's source is a woman in her late teens or twenties who had recovered from COVID-19. V gene TRBV3-1 (or the pseudogene TRBV3-2) combines with J gene TRBJ2-7; D ambiguous. The CDR3 coding sequence is TGTGCCAGCAGCCAAGATTCGAGGGAGCAGTACTTC. Translating gives CASSQDSREQYF.